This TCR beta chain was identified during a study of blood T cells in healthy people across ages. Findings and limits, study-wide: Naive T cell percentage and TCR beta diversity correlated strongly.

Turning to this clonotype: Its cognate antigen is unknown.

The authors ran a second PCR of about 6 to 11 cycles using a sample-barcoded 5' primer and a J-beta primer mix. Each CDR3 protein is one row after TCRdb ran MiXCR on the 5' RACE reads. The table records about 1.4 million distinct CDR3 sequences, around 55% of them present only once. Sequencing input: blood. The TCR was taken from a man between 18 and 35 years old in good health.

CDR3 loop: CASSEAKTGVNTEAFF. The DNA of the CDR3 is TGTGCCAGCAGTGAAGCTAAGACAGGGGTGAACACTGAAGCTTTCTTT. The chain recombines TRBV2 with TRBJ1-1; 8 bases are shared with TRBD1. Germline CDR1 SNHLY, CDR2 FYNNEI. CDR3 size: 16 residues. The V and J ends lost 0 bases and 0 bases, in that order; junction bases with no gene match: 3.